Presented here are 5 T cell receptor beta chains from one specimen sequenced in a study of read filtering for tumor transcriptome and immune sequencing. This library used around 0.4 ug RNA and molecular barcoded adaptors spanning alpha/delta and beta/gamma chains. TCRdb called the reads again in MiXCR, with one record for every CDR3 protein. The repertoire holds around 140,000 distinct CDR3 sequences, with about 13% as singletons. Material: a population of CD138-negative cells sorted from bone marrow. Receptors were obtained from a donor at least 40 years old with multiple myeloma.

This clonotype has a count of ten or more. The chain uses TRBV20-1 and TRBJ2-7; 8 positions match TRBD2. With 3 bases clipped from V and 4 bases from J, the junction kept 14 bases outside the gene matches. The CDR3 runs 16 residues. The germline gives CDR1 DFQATT, CDR2 SNEGSKA (reference sequence). The CDR3 region has the DNA TGCAGTGCTAGGGGTCTGCAAGCGGGAGCCGTTTACGAGCAGTACTTC. Translation: CSARGLQAGAVYEQYF.

This clonotype was counted ten times or more. One end of the junction fails to match germline, which may point to a read error. V is TRBV10-3 and J is TRBJ2-1; 11 bases are a match to TRBD2. Germline assignment: CDR1 ENHRY and CDR2 SYGVKD. The CDR3 spans 14 residues. The CDR3 sequence is CAITMDSSLAGELF. The CDR3 DNA sequence: TGTGCCATCACCATGGACAGCTCACTAGCGGGAGAACTCTTC.

This clonotype was detected many times. The CDR3 here is CASRRQGFSGANVLTF. The CDR3 nucleotides are TGTGCCAGCAGACGACAGGGGTTCTCTGGGGCCAACGTCCTGACTTTC. V usage is TRBV12-3 or TRBV12-4 and J usage is TRBJ2-6; 8 bases are shared with TRBD1. V lost 6 bases and J lost 0; bases outside the gene matches: 4. CDR3 length: 16 residues.

This clonotype was found many times. The rearrangement links TRBV9 to TRBJ1-2; 11 positions match TRBD1. V gave up 0 bases and J gave up 5 bases; unmatched junction bases: 12. The germline V gene has CDR1 SGDLS and CDR2 YYNGEE. This CDR3 region has 18 residues. The CDR3 protein is CASSVDLRWTGGEYGYTF. In nucleotides, the CDR3 is TGTGCCAGCAGCGTAGATTTGCGGTGGACAGGGGGCGAATATGGCTACACCTTC.

This clonotype showed up many times. The chain links TRBV20-1 to TRBJ2-7, with 9 bases that match TRBD1. This CDR3 contains 13 residues. Trimming took 2 bases from V and 5 from J; bases not matched to a gene: 4. Germline lookup yields CDR1 DFQATT and CDR2 SNEGSKA (reference sequence). The CDR3, as DNA: TGCAGTGCTAGACTGACAGGGGGGAACGAGCAGTACTTC. Translation: CSARLTGGNEQYF.